One sample yielded the 8 T cell receptor beta chains listed below, sequenced in a study of T-cell memory formation after mild COVID-19. TCRdb ran MiXCR on the 5' RACE reads and lists one entry per CDR3 protein. The table lists 150,000 to 200,000 distinct CDR3 sequences, 13% to 15% of them singletons. The sequenced sample was PBMCs or a T cell subset sorted from them (not recorded which). These receptor sequences come from an adult woman who had mild COVID-19 (a few samples of this study predate the infection). Cell type and time point are not known.

This clonotype showed up just a few times. The chain employs TRBV6-5 and TRBJ2-7; 10 nucleotides agree with TRBD2. The trim removed 5 bases at V and 6 bases at J, leaving 10 bases unmatched. The CDR3 spans 15 residues. Germline V gives CDR1 MNHEY, CDR2 SVGAGI. The CDR3 DNA sequence: TGTGCCAGCAGTGCCAGTACTAGCGGGACGTTCGAGCAGTACTTC. It translates to CASSASTSGTFEQYF.

The genes are TRBV19 and TRBJ1-2; unclear D gene. CDR1 and CDR2 from the germline V gene are LNHDA and SQIVND (reference sequence). V dropped 3 bases and J dropped 3 bases, with 17 bases sitting between them. This CDR3 contains 16 residues. CDR3 loop: CASSIGPAGDYYGYTF. CDR3 DNA sequence: TGTGCCAGTAGTATCGGTCCGGCAGGCGATTACTATGGCTACACCTTC.

The gene calls are TRBV9 and TRBJ2-1; D is perhaps TRBD1 (6 bases). This CDR3 is built from 15 residues. Trimming stripped 4 bases from V and 4 bases from J, with 15 bases between. Germline V lookup: CDR1 SGDLS, CDR2 YYNGEE. The CDR3 coding sequence is TGTGCCAGCAGCCCAGAGGGGGAGAGGTACAATGAGCAGTTCTTC. Translated, it gives CASSPEGERYNEQFF.

This clonotype was seen a few times. The rearrangement joins TRBV5-1 to TRBJ2-3, with a possible D match to TRBD2 (5 bases). The germline V gene has CDR1 SGHRS and CDR2 YFSETQ. Trimming removed 1 base from V and 0 bases from J, with 9 bases in between. The CDR3 totals 15 residues. In DNA form, the CDR3 reads TGCGCCAGCAGCTTGCGGGGTGGCAGCACAGATACGCAGTATTTT. Translated, it gives CASSLRGGSTDTQYF.

This clonotype was picked up a small number of times. The V and J genes are TRBV7-8 and TRBJ2-3, with D uncertain. The germline gives CDR1 SGHVS, CDR2 FQNEAQ. The CDR3 spans 15 residues. V dropped 2 bases and J dropped 3 bases, with 12 bases sitting between them. The CDR3 loop reads CASSLTVGLTDTQYF. In nucleotides, the CDR3 is TGTGCCAGCAGCTTAACAGTTGGGTTGACAGATACGCAGTATTTT.

This clonotype appeared a few times. The genes are TRBV9 and TRBJ2-3, with TRBD2 matching 10 bases. V trimming: 4 bases; J trimming: 11 bases; junction bases outside the gene matches: 10. The germline V gene encodes CDR1 SGDLS and CDR2 YYNGEE. This CDR3 has 14 residues. The CDR3 nucleotides are TGTGCCAGCAGCTCCCGAATACTAGCGGGACTGCAGTATTTT. Its protein is CASSSRILAGLQYF.

This clonotype turned up a few times. CDR3 coding DNA: TGTGCCACCAGTGATACGACTAGCGGGAGGTCCTACGAGCAGTACTTC. Translation: CATSDTTSGRSYEQYF. This sequence joins TRBV24-1 and TRBJ2-7; 13 bases are a match to TRBD2. With 3 bases clipped from V and 1 base from J, the junction kept 2 bases outside the gene matches. This CDR3 region has 16 residues. Germline V gives CDR1 KGHDR, CDR2 SFDVKD.

This clonotype was seen a handful of times. The chain combines TRBV12-3 or TRBV12-4 with TRBJ2-1, with D unresolved. Trimming shortened V by 8 bases and J by 0 bases, and 11 bases separated the two germline ends. The CDR3 has 14 residues. The CDR3 here is CASGSSPSYNEQFF. As DNA, the CDR3 is TGTGCCAGCGGGTCGTCTCCCTCCTACAATGAGCAGTTCTTC.